The sequence of this T cell receptor (beta chain) was determined in a study of blood T cell repertoires in COVID-19. Study as a whole: Acute and convalescent COVID-19 samples came from the United States, Italy and Spain.

The CDR3 sequence is 15 residues long. From germline, CDR1 is SGHKS and CDR2 YYEKEE (reference sequence). V lost 3 bases to trimming and J lost 1 base, with 12 bases between them. Profiled with immunoSEQ multiplex PCR; TCRdb holds only in-frame clones, not every one. Seen here are over 100,000 clones, approximately 91% observed once, and the top ten hold 4% to 6%. The sequence was collected from a human donor in a cohort sampled during active COVID-19. This sequence joins TRBV5-5 and TRBJ2-3; D is uncertain. The specimen sequenced was peripheral blood. CDR3 nucleotide sequence: TGTGCCAGCAGCTGGCTGGGCTACGGCACAGATACGCAGTATTTT. Translated, it gives CASSWLGYGTDTQYF.